This is a list of T cell receptor beta chains from one sample in a study of cytomegalovirus exposure and HLA in healthy donors. Only in-frame clones appear in the TCRdb table, and some are missing; sequencing was by immunoSEQ multiplex PCR. The table records under 200,000 clones, 65% to 85% of them present only once. Input material: PBMCs. Receptors originate from a woman aged 18-29 years in good health and CMV-seronegative. Both conserved end residues are part of each CDR3. The D gene is left open where the match is weak. A row's size may be missing; if present it is once, few, many or a size class.

D gene	clone size	V gene	J gene	CDR3 DNA	CDR3 protein
NA	many	TRBV6-1	TRBJ1-5	TGTGCCAGCGGTGTTGAGAGCAATCAGCCCCAGCATTTT	CASGVESNQPQHF
NA	NA	TRBV5-6	TRBJ1-6	TGTGCCAGCAGTTTAGAATTCCTCTCACCCCTCCACTTT	CASSLEFLSPLHF
TRBD1	NA	TRBV7-3	TRBJ2-7	TGTGCCAGCAGCCTTGGACAGGGGAGTCACGAGCAGTACTTC	CASSLGQGSHEQYF
TRBD1	NA	TRBV12-5	TRBJ2-7	TGTGCTAGTGGCCCAAAGACACAGGGGAACTACGAGCAGTACTTC	CASGPKTQGNYEQYF
NA	NA	TRBV28	TRBJ2-4	TGTGCCAGCAGTTTGCAGGGCAGTTTAGCCAAAAACATTCAGTACTTC	CASSLQGSLAKNIQYF
TRBD1	NA	TRBV7-2	TRBJ2-2	TGTGCCAGCAGCCCATACCACGACAGGGTTAACACCGGGGAGCTGTTTTTT	CASSPYHDRVNTGELFF
TRBD2	NA	TRBV27	TRBJ2-7	TGTGCCAGCAGTCTTGTGGGGGGGGGACGCTACGAGCAGTACTTC	CASSLVGGGRYEQYF
NA	NA	TRBV28	TRBJ1-5	TGTGCCAGCAGTGAAACAGGAAACAATCAGCCCCAGCATTTT	CASSETGNNQPQHF
TRBD2	NA	TRBV27	TRBJ2-1	TGTGCCAGCATTAAGCTAGCGGGAGGGGGGCAGAACAATGAGCAGTTCTTC	CASIKLAGGGQNNEQFF
TRBD2	NA	TRBV29-1	TRBJ2-1	TGCAGCGTTGTAGCGGGAGGATTCCGGAATGAGCAGTTCTTC	CSVVAGGFRNEQFF
NA	NA	TRBV28	TRBJ1-1	TGTGCCCTCCGGGGAGGAGGTCGTACTGAAGCTTTCTTT	CALRGGGRTEAFF
TRBD1	NA	TRBV11-2	TRBJ1-1	TGTGCCAGCAGCTTATTACCGCAGGGGGCGGCGAACACTGAAGCTTTCTTT	CASSLLPQGAANTEAFF
NA	NA	TRBV23-1	TRBJ1-1	TGCGCCAGCAGTCGCCAGGCAACTGAAGCTTTCTTT	CASSRQATEAFF
NA	NA	TRBV18	TRBJ1-4	TGTGCCAGCTCACTCCTTGCAACTAATGAAAAACTGTTTTTT	CASSLLATNEKLFF
NA	few	TRBV19	TRBJ1-1	TGTGCCAGTAGTACCCGAGCAGGGTTCAACACTGAAGCTTTCTTT	CASSTRAGFNTEAFF
TRBD1	NA	TRBV28	TRBJ2-6	TGTGCCAGCCATGACAGGGAGGGGGCCAACGTCCTGACTTTC	CASHDREGANVLTF
TRBD2	NA	TRBV4-1	TRBJ2-2	TGCGCCAGCGGAAGGACTAGCGGGAACACCGGGGAGCTGTTTTTT	CASGRTSGNTGELFF
NA	NA	TRBV29-1	TRBJ2-3	TGCAGCGTTGCGCGCGGGACTAGCACAGATACGCAGTATTTT	CSVARGTSTDTQYF
TRBD2	NA	TRBV4-3	TRBJ2-3	TGCGCCAGCAGCCAAGATCTAGCGGGAAACACAGATACGCAGTATTTT	CASSQDLAGNTDTQYF
TRBD1	NA	TRBV5-4	TRBJ2-5	TGTGCCAGCAGCTTGGGCGGGACAGGGAGTATGGAGCAGTACTTC	CASSLGGTGSMEQYF
NA	NA	TRBV19	TRBJ2-7	TGTGCCAGTTCCTCGACAGGAGCCTACGAGCAGTACTTC	CASSSTGAYEQYF
NA	NA	TRBV6-4	TRBJ1-5	TGTGCCAGCAGTGACTCTTTATGGGTCAGGGGACCTTGCAATCAGCCCCAGCATTTT	CASSDSLWVRGPCNQPQHF
TRBD2	NA	TRBV6-1	TRBJ2-3	TGTGCCAGCAGTGAGGTGGGCGGGAGAGGGTCAGATACGCAGTATTTT	CASSEVGGRGSDTQYF
NA	NA	TRBV6-1	TRBJ1-6	TGTGCCAGCAGTGAAGCCCAGGGAAATAATTCACCCCTCCACTTT	CASSEAQGNNSPLHF
NA	NA	TRBV5-5	TRBJ1-1	TGTGCCAGCAGCGTAACAGGGCCCAGAAACACTGAAGCTTTCTTT	CASSVTGPRNTEAFF
TRBD1	NA	TRBV5-1	TRBJ2-7	TGCGCCAGCAGCCAGCAGCCATGGGACAGGGGGCGTATCCACGAGCAGTACTTC	CASSQQPWDRGRIHEQYF
TRBD1	once	TRBV27	TRBJ1-2	TGTGCCAGCCGCGGACAGGGGGCGGGTGGTCCTGGCTACACCTTC	CASRGQGAGGPGYTF
TRBD1	NA	TRBV6-5	TRBJ1-1	TGTGCCAGCAACAGGAACAACAGGGGGAACACTGAAGCTTTCTTT	CASNRNNRGNTEAFF
NA	NA	TRBV19	TRBJ2-5	TGTGCCACCCGCCCGCGGGACTGGCAAGAGACCCAGTACTTC	CATRPRDWQETQYF
TRBD1	NA	TRBV29-1	TRBJ2-1	TGCAGCGTCCTGGGACAGGGGTCCTACAATGAGCAGTTCTTC	CSVLGQGSYNEQFF
NA	NA	TRBV28	TRBJ1-2	TGTGCCAGCAGTTTGGGGAGAACTGACTATGGCTACACCTTC	CASSLGRTDYGYTF
NA	NA	TRBV5-1	TRBJ2-5	TGCGCCAGCAGCTTGGACGCCCCAGGTGGAGAGACCCAGTACTTC	CASSLDAPGGETQYF
NA	NA	TRBV7-9	TRBJ2-6	TGTTCCAGCAGCCCAGGAAGAGGACAGCAGTCTGGGGCCAACGTCCTGACTTTC	CSSSPGRGQQSGANVLTF
NA	NA	TRBV7-2	TRBJ1-5	TGTGCCAGCAGCTTAGGTCTAAATAGCAATCAGCCCCAGCATTTT	CASSLGLNSNQPQHF
TRBD2	few	TRBV5-1	TRBJ2-5	TGCGCCAGCAGACCACGGACTAGCGAGGAGGTGGAGACCCAGTACTTC	CASRPRTSEEVETQYF
TRBD1	NA	TRBV5-1	TRBJ1-6	TGCGCCAGCAGCTTTGGACAGGGACAAACTATACCCCTCCACTTT	CASSFGQGQTIPLHF
NA	NA	TRBV27	TRBJ2-7	TGTGCCAGCAGTCCCTGGGGGCAAGCCTACGAGCAGTACTTC	CASSPWGQAYEQYF
TRBD1	NA	TRBV6-1	TRBJ1-4	TGTGCCAGCAGCTCCGGGACAGGGTTTGAAAAACTGTTTTTT	CASSSGTGFEKLFF
NA	NA	TRBV7-9	TRBJ2-5	TGTGCCAGCAGCTTTGGACAGTTAGAGACCCAGTACTTC	CASSFGQLETQYF
NA	NA	TRBV4-3	TRBJ2-2	TGCGCCAGCAGCCCCGGGACTGTCACCGGGGAGCTGTTTTTT	CASSPGTVTGELFF
TRBD1	few	TRBV5-6	TRBJ1-2	TGTGCCAGCAGCCTGACAGGGACTCATGGCTACACCTTC	CASSLTGTHGYTF
TRBD2	NA	TRBV7-9	TRBJ2-1	TGTGCCAGCAGCGAGAGGGGGCTAGCGGGAGAGGATGAGCAGTTCTTC	CASSERGLAGEDEQFF
NA	once	TRBV19	TRBJ2-1	TGTGCCAGTAGGGGGCGGCCCTACAATGAGCAGTTCTTC	CASRGRPYNEQFF
TRBD1	NA	TRBV27	TRBJ2-7	TGTGCCAGCAGTCCCTCGGGACAGGGGGACCACGAGCAGTACTTC	CASSPSGQGDHEQYF
TRBD2	NA	TRBV4-1	TRBJ2-1	TGCGCCAGCAGCCAAGAAGGGACTAGCGGAAACAATGAGCAGTTCTTC	CASSQEGTSGNNEQFF
TRBD1	NA	TRBV2	TRBJ1-1	TGTGCCAGCAGTGGACGACAGGGAGTTACTGAAGCTTTCTTT	CASSGRQGVTEAFF
NA	few	TRBV18	TRBJ1-4	TGTGCCAGCTCACAACAGACAGGCGGAAATGAAAAACTGTTTTTT	CASSQQTGGNEKLFF
TRBD2	NA	TRBV18	TRBJ2-2	TGTGCCAGCTCACCACCGGGGCGGGAGGACACCGGGGAGCTGTTTTTT	CASSPPGREDTGELFF
TRBD1	NA	TRBV4-2	TRBJ2-2	TGTGCCAGCAGCCAAGGGGGACAGGGGTCCGACACCGGGGAGCTGTTTTTT	CASSQGGQGSDTGELFF
TRBD2	NA	TRBV4-2	TRBJ2-7	TGTGCCAGCAGCCAGGCCGTAGCGGGATTACGCTACGAGCAGTACTTC	CASSQAVAGLRYEQYF
NA	NA	TRBV6-5	TRBJ2-3	TGTGCCAGCAGTTTTCCGGGAGATGGCACAGATACGCAGTATTTT	CASSFPGDGTDTQYF
TRBD1	NA	TRBV5-1	TRBJ2-5	TGCGCCAGCAGCGACTACAGGGGGCGTACCCCACGCGCTGAGACCCAGTACTTC	CASSDYRGRTPRAETQYF
TRBD1	NA	TRBV2	TRBJ1-1	TGTGCCAGCAGAGCGGACAGGGCGTTAGGGTACACTGAAGCTTTCTTT	CASRADRALGYTEAFF
NA	NA	TRBV6-1	TRBJ1-4	TGTGCCAGCAGTGAAACGGCAACTAATGAAAAACTGTTTTTT	CASSETATNEKLFF